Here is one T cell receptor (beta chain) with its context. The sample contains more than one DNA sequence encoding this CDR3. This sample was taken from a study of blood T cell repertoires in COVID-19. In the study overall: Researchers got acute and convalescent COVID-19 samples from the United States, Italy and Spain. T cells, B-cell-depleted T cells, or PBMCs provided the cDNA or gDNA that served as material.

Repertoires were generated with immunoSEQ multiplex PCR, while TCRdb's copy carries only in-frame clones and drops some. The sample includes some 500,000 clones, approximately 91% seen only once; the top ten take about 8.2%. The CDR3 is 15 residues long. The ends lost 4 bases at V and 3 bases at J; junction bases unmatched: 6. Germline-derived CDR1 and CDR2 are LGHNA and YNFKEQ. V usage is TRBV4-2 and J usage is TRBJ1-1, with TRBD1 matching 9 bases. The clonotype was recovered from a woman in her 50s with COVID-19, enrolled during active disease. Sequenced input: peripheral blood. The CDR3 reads CASSRNRGRDTEAFF. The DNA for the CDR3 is TGTGCCAGCAGCCGAAACAGGGGGCGGGACACTGAAGCTTTCTTT.